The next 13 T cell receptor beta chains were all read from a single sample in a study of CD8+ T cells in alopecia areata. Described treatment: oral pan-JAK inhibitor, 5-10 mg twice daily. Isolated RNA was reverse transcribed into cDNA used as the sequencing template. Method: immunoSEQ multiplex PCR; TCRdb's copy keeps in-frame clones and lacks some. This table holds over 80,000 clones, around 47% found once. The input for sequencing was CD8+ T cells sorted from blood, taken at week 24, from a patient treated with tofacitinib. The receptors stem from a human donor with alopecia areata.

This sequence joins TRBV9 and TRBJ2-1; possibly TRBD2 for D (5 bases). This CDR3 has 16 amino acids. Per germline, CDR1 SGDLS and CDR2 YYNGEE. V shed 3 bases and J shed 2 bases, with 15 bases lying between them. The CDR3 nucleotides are TGTGCCAGCAGCGAGATCCCAGCGGCAACCTACAATGAGCAGTTCTTC. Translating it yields CASSEIPAATYNEQFF.

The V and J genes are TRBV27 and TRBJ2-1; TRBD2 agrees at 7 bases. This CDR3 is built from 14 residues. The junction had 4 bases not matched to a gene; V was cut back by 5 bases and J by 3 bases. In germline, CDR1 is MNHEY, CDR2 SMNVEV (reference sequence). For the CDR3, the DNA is TGTGCCAGCAGTCTCCGGGACTACTACAATGAGCAGTTCTTC. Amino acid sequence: CASSLRDYYNEQFF.

The CDR3: CASSIERSGELFF. CDR3 nucleotides: TGTGCCAGTAGTATAGAGAGGTCCGGGGAGCTGTTTTTT. The rearrangement links TRBV19 to TRBJ2-2; D is uncertain. Germline values: CDR1 LNHDA, CDR2 SQIVND (reference sequence). V was pared by 0 bases and J by 6 bases, with 5 bases between. The CDR3 spans 13 residues.

Here the CDR3 reads CASSLAIGDNEQFF. DNA of the CDR3: TGTGCCAGCAGCTTAGCTATAGGGGACAATGAGCAGTTCTTC. The chain has TRBV7-6 and TRBJ2-1, with a possible D match to TRBD1 (5 bases). V was cut by 0 bases and J by 5 bases, with 8 bases left in between. The CDR3 spans 14 residues. CDR1 is SGHVS, CDR2 FNYEAQ, per germline.

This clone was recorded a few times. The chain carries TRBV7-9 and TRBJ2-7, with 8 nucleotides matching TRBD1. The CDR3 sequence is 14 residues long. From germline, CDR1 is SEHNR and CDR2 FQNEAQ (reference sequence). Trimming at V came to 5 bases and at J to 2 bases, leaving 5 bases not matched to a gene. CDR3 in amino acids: CASSPGQGPYEQYF. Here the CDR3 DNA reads TGTGCCAGCAGCCCAGGACAGGGCCCCTACGAGCAGTACTTC.

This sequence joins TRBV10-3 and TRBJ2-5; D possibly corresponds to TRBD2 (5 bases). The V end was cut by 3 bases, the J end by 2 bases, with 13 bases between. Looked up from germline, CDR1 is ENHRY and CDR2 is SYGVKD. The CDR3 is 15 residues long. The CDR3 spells CAISDSADIQETQYF. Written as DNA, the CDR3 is TGTGCCATCAGTGACTCAGCGGATATACAAGAGACCCAGTACTTC.

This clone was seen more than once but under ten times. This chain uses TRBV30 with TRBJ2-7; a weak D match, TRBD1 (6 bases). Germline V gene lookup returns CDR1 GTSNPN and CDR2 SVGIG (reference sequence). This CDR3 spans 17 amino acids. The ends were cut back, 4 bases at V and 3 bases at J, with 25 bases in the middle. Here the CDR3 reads CAWIGPTNRTENYEQYF. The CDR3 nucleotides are TGTGCCTGGATCGGGCCCACCAATAGGACAGAAAACTACGAGCAGTACTTC.

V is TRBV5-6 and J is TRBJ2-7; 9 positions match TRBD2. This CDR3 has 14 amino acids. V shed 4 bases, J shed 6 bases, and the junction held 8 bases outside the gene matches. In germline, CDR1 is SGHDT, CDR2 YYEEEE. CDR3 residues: CASSPGLAPSEQYF. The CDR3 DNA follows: TGTGCCAGCAGCCCGGGACTAGCTCCGTCCGAGCAGTACTTC.

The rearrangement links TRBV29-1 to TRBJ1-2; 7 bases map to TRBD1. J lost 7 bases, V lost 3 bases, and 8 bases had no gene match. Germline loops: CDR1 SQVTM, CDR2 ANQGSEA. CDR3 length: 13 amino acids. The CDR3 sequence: CSVEVKGARGYTF. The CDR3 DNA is TGCAGCGTTGAGGTTAAGGGGGCGCGTGGCTACACCTTC.

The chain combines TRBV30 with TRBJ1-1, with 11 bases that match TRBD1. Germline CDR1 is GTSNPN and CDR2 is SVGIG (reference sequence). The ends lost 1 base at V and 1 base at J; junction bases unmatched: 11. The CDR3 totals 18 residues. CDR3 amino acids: CAWSDDRTGGASNTEAFF. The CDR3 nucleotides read TGTGCCTGGAGTGACGACCGGACAGGGGGCGCTTCGAACACTGAAGCTTTCTTT. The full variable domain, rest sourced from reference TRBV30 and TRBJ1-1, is SQTIHQWPATLVQPVGSPLSLECTVEGTSNPNLYWYRQAAGRGLQLLFYSVGIGQISSEVPQNLSASRPQDRQFILSSKKLLLSDSGFYLCAWSDDRTGGASNTEAFFGQGTRLTVV.

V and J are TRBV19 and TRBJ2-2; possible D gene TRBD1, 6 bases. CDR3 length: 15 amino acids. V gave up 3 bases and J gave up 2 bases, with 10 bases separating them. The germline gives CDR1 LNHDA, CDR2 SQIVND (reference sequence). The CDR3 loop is CASSMWGRNTGELFF. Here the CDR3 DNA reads TGTGCCAGTAGTATGTGGGGGCGAAACACCGGGGAGCTGTTTTTT.

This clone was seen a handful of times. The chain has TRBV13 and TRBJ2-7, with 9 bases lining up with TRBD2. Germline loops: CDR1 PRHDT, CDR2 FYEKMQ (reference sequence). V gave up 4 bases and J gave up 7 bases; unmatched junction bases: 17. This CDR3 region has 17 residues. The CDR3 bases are TGTGCCAGCAGCTCCCGACTAGCGGAAAAGAGTCCGGGGGAGCAGTACTTC. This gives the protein CASSSRLAEKSPGEQYF.

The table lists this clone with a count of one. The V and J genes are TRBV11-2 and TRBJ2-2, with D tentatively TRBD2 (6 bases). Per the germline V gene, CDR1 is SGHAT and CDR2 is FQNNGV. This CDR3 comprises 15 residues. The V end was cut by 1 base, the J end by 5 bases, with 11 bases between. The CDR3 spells CASSLAGVRTGELFF. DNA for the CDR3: TGTGCCAGCAGCTTAGCGGGAGTCAGGACCGGGGAGCTGTTTTTT.